One sample yielded the 32 T cell receptor beta chains listed below, sequenced in a study of cytomegalovirus exposure and HLA in healthy donors. The study ran its PCR with 60 Vbeta and 13 Jbeta primers. Clones were sequenced by immunoSEQ multiplex PCR, and TCRdb holds only the in-frame ones, with some missing. The sample consists of about 130,000 clones, about 78% of them appearing once. Sequencing input: PBMCs. The receptors stem from a man younger than 45 in good health and CMV-seronegative.

Regarding this clone: The sample holds other DNA sequences that translate to the same CDR3. This chain uses TRBV4-3 with TRBJ1-1; 7 nucleotides match TRBD1. CDR3 length: 15 amino acids. The V gene end was trimmed by 1 base and the J gene end by 0 bases; junction bases not matched to a gene: 2. CDR1 and CDR2 from the germline V gene are LGHNA and YSLEER. The CDR3 protein is CASSQGQGLNTEAFF. DNA for the CDR3: TGCGCCAGCAGCCAAGGACAGGGTTTGAACACTGAAGCTTTCTTT.

CDR3 sequence: CASSRQGSLPYEQYF. The CDR3 DNA reads as TGTGCCAGCAGTCGACAGGGTTCGCTTCCCTACGAGCAGTACTTC. This chain joins TRBV6-5 and TRBJ2-7; 7 nucleotides agree with TRBD1. V shed 5 bases and J 2 bases; nucleotides not matched to a gene: 9. Germline loops: CDR1 MNHEY, CDR2 SVGAGI. This CDR3 has 15 amino acids.

The genes are TRBV5-4 and TRBJ2-1, with D tentatively TRBD2 (6 bases). Germline V lookup: CDR1 SGHNT, CDR2 YYREEE (reference sequence). V gave up 0 bases and J gave up 0 bases, with 13 bases separating them. The CDR3 has 17 amino acids. In DNA, the CDR3 is TGTGCCAGCAGCTTGGCGGGACTTACCAACTCCTACAATGAGCAGTTCTTC. Translation gives CASSLAGLTNSYNEQFF.

The rearrangement joins TRBV7-9 to TRBJ1-2, with 9 bases fitting TRBD1. The CDR3 covers 16 residues. With V trimmed by 5 bases and J by 7 bases, 14 bases remained unmatched. CDR1 and CDR2 from the germline V gene are SEHNR and FQNEAQ (reference sequence). CDR3 in DNA: TGTGCCAGCAGCGTTTCCGGGACAGGGATGACGGGTGGCTACACCTTC. It translates to CASSVSGTGMTGGYTF.

The gene calls are TRBV7-2 and TRBJ1-5; D might be TRBD1 (6 bases). Germline V lookup: CDR1 SGHTA, CDR2 FQGNSA. This CDR3 has 15 residues. V shed 6 bases and J shed 4 bases, with 16 bases lying between them. The CDR3 nucleotides are TGTGCCAGCAGGGGCCCGGGGCAGGGGAATCAGCCCCAGCATTTT. It is translated as CASRGPGQGNQPQHF. Based on the CDR3 plus reference TRBV7-2 and TRBJ1-5, the full variable domain is GAGVSQSPSNKVTEKGKDVELRCDPISGHTALYWYRQSLGQGLEFLIYFQGNSAPDKSGLPSDRFSAERTGGSVSTLTIQRTQQEDSAVYLCASRGPGQGNQPQHFGDGTRLSIL.

In its sample, this clone was seen a few times. The genes are TRBV10-1 and TRBJ2-3, with a tentative D call TRBD1 (5 bases). V shed 6 bases and J shed 1 base, with 14 bases lying between them. CDR3 length: 15 residues. Looked up from germline, CDR1 is WNHNN and CDR2 is SYGVQD (reference sequence). The CDR3 loop reads CASSRGQGGTDTQYF. The CDR3 DNA is TGCGCCAGCAGCCGCGGACAAGGAGGCACAGATACGCAGTATTTT.

The chain joins TRBV6-5 to TRBJ2-7, with D perhaps TRBD1 (5 bases). Germline CDR1 and CDR2: MNHEY and SVGAGI. The length of the CDR3 is 13 residues. Trimming removed 7 bases from V and 11 bases from J, with 21 bases in between. CDR3 sequence: CASILGQGGREYF. CDR3 coding DNA: TGTGCCAGCATCCTTGGACAAGGTGGGCGCGAGTACTTC.

This clone has just a few counts. Other DNA sequences in the same sample also yield this CDR3. V is TRBV4-3 and J is TRBJ1-6, with 11 bases that match TRBD1. Looked up from germline, CDR1 is LGHNA and CDR2 is YSLEER. V shed 0 bases and J 10 bases; nucleotides not matched to a gene: 8. The CDR3 sequence is 17 residues long. CDR3 bases: TGCGCCAGCAGCCAAGACCCTCCGGGACAGGGGGGATCACCCCTCCACTTT. Amino acids: CASSQDPPGQGGSPLHF.

This chain joins TRBV4-2 and TRBJ2-7, with a weak D call TRBD2 (5 bases). This CDR3 comprises 15 residues. CDR1 LGHNA and CDR2 YNFKEQ come from the germline V gene. V was shortened by 4 bases and J by 2 bases, with 15 bases between the two germline ends. As DNA, the CDR3 is TGTGCCAGCAGCCGATCTAACCGGGATGCCTACGAGCAGTACTTC. It is translated as CASSRSNRDAYEQYF.

The V call is TRBV7-6, the J call TRBJ1-2, with 8 bases that match TRBD1. Germline V lookup: CDR1 SGHVS, CDR2 FNYEAQ. The length of the CDR3 is 13 residues. V trimming: 3 bases; J trimming: 7 bases; junction bases outside the gene matches: 4. The chain's CDR3 is CASSLQGARGYTF. The CDR3 DNA reads as TGTGCCAGCAGCTTGCAGGGGGCACGTGGCTACACCTTC.

This sequence joins TRBV30 and TRBJ1-1; 8 bases align to TRBD1. J was trimmed by 5 bases and V by 2 bases; bases with no gene match: 13. Germline lookup yields CDR1 GTSNPN and CDR2 SVGIG (reference sequence). This CDR3 region has 16 residues. For the CDR3, the DNA is TGTGCCTGGAGTCCTAACCGGGGGACAGGTCGGACTGAAGCTTTCTTT. Amino acid sequence: CAWSPNRGTGRTEAFF.

In the case of this clone: At one end the junction does not follow the germline gene, possibly because of a read error. This chain links TRBV28 with TRBJ2-1, with D perhaps matching TRBD2 (7 bases). The CDR3 totals 18 residues. Germline CDR1 is MDHEN and CDR2 is SYDVKM. CDR3 bases: TGTGCCAGCAGTACGATAATCCGGGGCGGGGGCTACTACAATGGGCAGTTCTTC. Amino acids: CASSTIIRGGGYYNGQFF.

The genes are TRBV10-2 and TRBJ2-1; 7 nucleotides line up with TRBD1. Germline V lookup: CDR1 WSHSY, CDR2 SAAADI. Unmatched junction bases numbered 0, after V lost 3 bases and J lost 1 base. The CDR3 extends over 14 amino acids. CDR3 region: CASSDRGSYNEQFF. In nucleotides, the CDR3 is TGCGCCAGCAGTGACAGGGGGTCCTACAATGAGCAGTTCTTC.

The rearrangement links TRBV29-1 to TRBJ2-3, with 10 bases lining up with TRBD1. The CDR3 is made up of 14 amino acids. Trimming cost V 6 bases and J 4 bases; bases outside gene matches: 7. Germline CDR1 is SQVTM and CDR2 is ANQGSEA. This CDR3 is CSVSGQGGPDTQYF. The CDR3 DNA is TGCAGCGTCTCCGGACAGGGGGGCCCAGATACGCAGTATTTT.

The CDR3 loop is CASSRGLPLSYEQYF. CDR3 in DNA: TGTGCCAGCAGTAGGGGACTTCCCTTATCCTACGAGCAGTACTTC. V and J are TRBV6-1 and TRBJ2-7; D is possibly TRBD2 (6 bases). This CDR3 region has 15 residues. Germline CDR1 reads MNHNS; CDR2 reads SASEGT. V was clipped by 5 bases and J by 1 base, with 15 bases between them.

Of note for this clone: A read error may account for a junction end that differs from germline. The J gene is TRBJ2-5, the V gene TRBV7-9; no reliable D call. CDR1 is SEHNR and CDR2 is FQNEAQ in the germline V gene (reference sequence). The CDR3 covers 13 residues. The chain's CDR3 is CSSSMSSRETQYF. CDR3 nucleotides: TGTTCCAGCAGCATGAGTAGTCGGGAGACCCAGTACTTC.

This clone was detected only once. In DNA form, the CDR3 reads TGTGCCAGCAGTTTATATGGGGAGATGAACACTGAAGCTTTCTTT. This sequence encodes CASSLYGEMNTEAFF. The chain joins TRBV28 to TRBJ1-1; no firm D call. The CDR3 has 15 residues. CDR1 is MDHEN and CDR2 is SYDVKM in the germline V gene. The ends were cut back, 1 base at V and 0 bases at J, with 9 bases in the middle.

The CDR3 region is CASSYSAGGKLFF. CDR3 nucleotide sequence: TGTGCCAGCAGTTACTCGGCCGGGGGAAAACTGTTTTTT. J is TRBJ1-4 and V is TRBV6-6, with TRBD1 as a possible D gene (5 bases). The CDR3 runs 13 residues. The V end was cut by 0 bases, the J end by 10 bases, with 9 bases between. Germline loops: CDR1 MNHNY, CDR2 SVGAGI (reference sequence).

The V gene is TRBV12-5, the J gene TRBJ2-3; the match to TRBD2 covers 7 bases. The V and J ends lost 2 bases and 1 base, in that order; junction bases with no gene match: 3. Germline-derived CDR1 and CDR2 are LGHNT and FRNRAP. The CDR3 has 15 residues. This CDR3 reads CASGLRAGGTDTQYF. The DNA for the CDR3 is TGTGCTAGTGGTTTGAGGGCGGGGGGCACAGATACGCAGTATTTT.

This clone was counted only a few times. The chain recombines TRBV6-5 with TRBJ1-1; D is ambiguous. The CDR3 extends over 13 amino acids. Germline V gene sequence: CDR1 MNHEY, CDR2 SVGAGI. The germline V and J ends were trimmed by 2 bases and 11 bases, with 15 bases remaining between them. The CDR3 loop is CASSYVVEGRAFF. The CDR3 bases are TGTGCCAGCAGTTACGTCGTGGAGGGAAGGGCTTTCTTT.

The chain has TRBV5-1 and TRBJ1-4, with TRBD1 matching 8 bases. This CDR3 is 14 amino acids long. Trimming removed 5 bases from V and 4 bases from J; junction bases left unmatched: 4. Germline lookup yields CDR1 SGHRS and CDR2 YFSETQ. CDR3 protein: CASRRDRINEKLFF. DNA of the CDR3: TGCGCCAGCAGACGGGACAGGATTAATGAAAAACTGTTTTTT.

The gene calls are TRBV4-2 and TRBJ1-4, with D perhaps TRBD1 (6 bases). The CDR3 spans 14 residues. Deletions cut 8 bases from V and 4 bases from J, with 14 bases between. Germline V CDR1 and CDR2: LGHNA, YNFKEQ. DNA for the CDR3: TGTGCCAGCCAATCGGACAGATATAATGAAAAACTGTTTTTT. Translated, it gives CASQSDRYNEKLFF.

The chain's CDR3 is CASSLGRANTEAFF. The CDR3 region has the DNA TGTGCCAGCAGCTTGGGCAGGGCGAACACTGAAGCTTTCTTT. The chain is built from TRBV7-2 and TRBJ1-1, with D possibly TRBD1 on 5 matching bases. CDR1 and CDR2 from the germline V gene are SGHTA and FQGNSA. The CDR3 sequence is 14 residues long. Trimming pared 3 bases from V and 1 base from J, leaving 9 bases between.

The CDR3 here is CATSRASEGSDTQYF. For the CDR3, the DNA is TGTGCCACCAGCAGAGCCAGCGAGGGATCAGATACGCAGTATTTT. The chain is built from TRBV15 and TRBJ2-3; tentative D call: TRBD2 (5 bases). The CDR3 is 15 residues long. Germline CDR1 reads LNHNV; CDR2 reads YYDKDF (reference sequence). V lost 1 base to trimming and J lost 4 bases, with 12 bases between them.

The chain has TRBV25-1 and TRBJ2-3, with 11 positions matching TRBD1. V trimming: 8 bases; J trimming: 6 bases; junction bases outside the gene matches: 10. The CDR3 consists of 15 residues. Germline-derived CDR1 and CDR2 are MGHDK and SYGVNS. Written as DNA, the CDR3 is TGTGCCAGCGGGAAGGACAGGGGGCTGAGTGATACGCAGTATTTT. Its translation: CASGKDRGLSDTQYF. The whole variable domain, filled in from reference TRBV25-1 and TRBJ2-3, reads EADIYQTPRYLVIGTGKKITLECSQTMGHDKMYWYQQDPGMELHLIHYSYGVNSTEKGDLSSESTVSRIRTEHFPLTLESARPSHTSQYLCASGKDRGLSDTQYFGPGTRLTVL.

This clone turned up a few times. This chain uses TRBV7-3 with TRBJ2-1, with a weak D call TRBD2 (5 bases). Per the germline V gene, CDR1 is SGHTA and CDR2 is FQGTGA. V shed 1 base and J shed 6 bases, with 10 bases lying between them. This CDR3 spans 14 amino acids. The CDR3 region has the DNA TGTGCCAGCAGCTTAATATCTAGCTCCAATGAGCAGTTCTTC. This encodes CASSLISSSNEQFF.

The V call is TRBV29-1, the J call TRBJ2-2; 7 bases fit TRBD2. CDR3 length equals 13 residues. V lost 1 base and J lost 5; bases outside the gene matches: 1. Germline loops: CDR1 SQVTM, CDR2 ANQGSEA. The CDR3 DNA reads as TGCAGCGTTGAAGTGGGGGGGACCGGGGAGCTGTTTTTT. Encoded protein: CSVEVGGTGELFF.

V and J are TRBV19 and TRBJ2-7; 7 bases line up with TRBD1. The length of the CDR3 is 14 residues. Losses at the gene ends were 6 bases for V and 0 bases for J; bases not matched to a gene: 5. Germline CDR1 LNHDA, CDR2 SQIVND (reference sequence). The CDR3 coding sequence is TGTGCCAGTAGCCCTAGGACAGGCTCCTACGAGCAGTACTTC. This sequence encodes CASSPRTGSYEQYF.

This clone appeared a single time. CDR3 coding DNA: TGTGCCAGCAACGGAGGTGGTGAGCAGTTCTTC. Translating it yields CASNGGGEQFF. The genes are TRBV28 and TRBJ2-1; the D gene is possibly TRBD2 (5 bases). Germline V gene lookup returns CDR1 MDHEN and CDR2 SYDVKM. The CDR3 runs to 11 residues. V gave up 7 bases and J gave up 9 bases, with 10 bases separating them.

This chain joins TRBV6-1 and TRBJ1-5, with 12 bases aligning to TRBD1. Germline assignment: CDR1 MNHNS and CDR2 SASEGT. Losses at the gene ends were 7 bases for V and 7 bases for J; bases not matched to a gene: 8. The CDR3 runs 15 residues. The CDR3 sequence is CASNPEGTGGQPQHF. The CDR3 DNA is TGTGCCAGCAACCCAGAGGGGACAGGGGGCCAGCCCCAGCATTTT.

The chain combines TRBV6-5 with TRBJ1-4, with D possibly TRBD1 on 6 matching bases. CDR3 size: 15 residues. Trimming stripped 7 bases from V and 8 bases from J, with 20 bases between. Per the germline V gene, CDR1 is MNHEY and CDR2 is SVGAGI. The chain's CDR3 is CASTPTGGRPEKLFF. As DNA, the CDR3 is TGTGCCAGCACCCCAACGGGGGGGCGCCCCGAAAAACTGTTTTTT.

This clone was counted once. The chain uses TRBV29-1 and TRBJ2-1; 10 bases line up with TRBD1. V shed 6 bases, J shed 5 bases, and the junction held 7 bases outside the gene matches. Germline-derived CDR1 and CDR2 are SQVTM and ANQGSEA. This CDR3 comprises 14 residues. The CDR3 nucleotides are TGCAGCGTGAGGGACAGGGGTTTTGACAATGAGCAGTTCTTC. Its translation: CSVRDRGFDNEQFF.